The rows below give T cell receptor beta chains drawn from one sample of a study of control samples from healthy donors and cancer patients. TCRdb's copy holds only in-frame clones and misses some; the assay was immunoSEQ multiplex PCR. The sample is made up of some 180,000 clones, and the top ten hold roughly 2% of it. The sequencing sample was made of blood. The receptors were sampled from a woman aged 25 to 39 in good health. The CDR3 runs from the conserved cysteine through the conserved F or W. A D gene is named only where the DNA matches it firmly.

>TRBV7-9|TRBD1|TRBJ2-7
CASSPRDRGWYEQYF
TGTGCCAGCAGCCCTAGGGACAGGGGGTGGTACGAGCAGTACTTC
>TRBV6-6|-|TRBJ1-3
CASSYQVYFSGNTIYF
TGTGCCAGCAGTTACCAGGTCTACTTCTCTGGAAACACCATATATTTT
>TRBV25-1|-|TRBJ1-5
CASSDSRRGNQPQHF
TGTGCCAGCAGTGACAGTAGGAGGGGGAATCAGCCCCAGCATTTT
>TRBV6-1|TRBD1|TRBJ2-5
CASSERTGGPQETQYF
TGTGCCAGCAGTGAAAGGACAGGGGGACCTCAAGAGACCCAGTACTTC
>TRBV12-3/TRBV12-4|TRBD1|TRBJ2-7
CASSQQGTYEQYF
TGTGCCAGCAGTCAACAGGGGACCTACGAGCAGTACTTC
>TRBV3-1/TRBV3-2|-|TRBJ2-2
CASRLGTDTGELFF
TGTGCCAGCAGACTAGGGACCGACACCGGGGAGCTGTTTTTT
>TRBV27|-|TRBJ1-1
CASSGAGMNTEAFF
TGTGCCAGCAGTGGGGCAGGGATGAACACTGAAGCTTTCTTT
>TRBV7-9|-|TRBJ1-2
CASSLGREDGYTF
TGTGCCAGCAGCTTAGGCAGGGAAGATGGCTACACCTTC
>TRBV19|-|TRBJ1-1
CASSPMTGHVNTEAFF
TGTGCCAGTAGTCCGATGACAGGACATGTGAACACTGAAGCTTTCTTT
>TRBV11-2|-|TRBJ1-2
CASSSPRQGLTYGYTF
TGTGCCAGCAGCTCCCCAAGGCAGGGCCTAACCTATGGCTACACCTTC
>TRBV28|-|TRBJ2-1
CASSYLVGVYNEQFF
TGTGCCAGCAGTTATCTCGTAGGGGTCTACAATGAGCAGTTCTTC
>TRBV3-1/TRBV3-2|-|TRBJ1-3
CASSQGGRPFSGNTIYF
TGTGCCAGCAGCCAAGGCGGACGGCCATTCTCTGGAAACACCATATATTTT
>TRBV15|-|TRBJ1-5
CATSRENHSNQPQHF
TGTGCCACCAGCAGAGAGAACCATAGCAATCAGCCCCAGCATTTT
>TRBV20-1|-|TRBJ2-5
CSARREETQYF
TGCAGTGCCAGAAGGGAAGAGACCCAGTACTTC
>TRBV6-5|TRBD1|TRBJ1-2
CASSWTGQGYGYTF
TGTGCCAGCAGTTGGACAGGGCAGGGCTATGGCTACACCTTC
>TRBV28|-|TRBJ1-1
CASTSPPGHMNTEAFF
TGTGCCAGCACCTCCCCCCCGGGACACATGAACACTGAAGCTTTCTTT
>TRBV18|TRBD1|TRBJ1-5
CASSPPGTGGNQPQHF
TGTGCCAGCTCACCACCCGGGACAGGGGGCAATCAGCCCCAGCATTTT
>TRBV6-5|-|TRBJ1-5
CASRGVAGGNQPQHF
TGTGCCAGCAGAGGGGTGGCAGGGGGCAATCAGCCCCAGCATTTT
>TRBV27|-|TRBJ1-1
CASSFGSNTEAFF
TGTGCCAGCAGTTTTGGGTCGAACACTGAAGCTTTCTTT
>TRBV18|-|TRBJ2-2
CASSPQLGELFF
TGTGCCAGCTCACCACAACTCGGGGAGCTGTTTTTT
>TRBV4-3|-|TRBJ2-7
CASSPAATMYEQYF
TGCGCCAGCAGCCCTGCGGCCACGATGTACGAGCAGTACTTC
>TRBV28|-|TRBJ1-5
CASSPTDTQPQHF
TGTGCCAGCAGCCCGACAGATACCCAGCCCCAGCATTTT
>TRBV15|-|TRBJ2-2
CATSRFGPNTGELFF
TGTGCCACCAGCAGATTTGGCCCGAACACCGGGGAGCTGTTTTTT
>TRBV6-5|TRBD2|TRBJ2-3
CASSLGLDTDTQYF
TGTGCCAGCAGTTTGGGACTAGACACAGATACGCAGTATTTT
>TRBV21-1|-|TRBJ1-2
CASSRGGCYGYTF
TGTGCCAGCAGCAGAGGGGGTTGCTATGGCTACACCTTC
>TRBV5-1|-|TRBJ2-5
CASSLQLGAQETQYF
TGCGCCAGCAGCTTGCAGCTTGGGGCACAAGAGACCCAGTACTTC
>TRBV7-3|-|TRBJ1-3
CASSLTPSSGNTIYF
TGTGCCAGCAGCTTGACACCTTCCTCTGGAAACACCATATATTTT
>TRBV7-2|-|TRBJ1-2
CASSLTRGAYGYTF
TGTGCCAGCAGCTTAACGAGGGGCGCCTATGGCTACACCTTC
>TRBV7-2|TRBD1|TRBJ1-2
CASSPRQGAYGYTF
TGTGCCAGCAGCCCCCGGCAGGGGGCTTATGGCTACACCTTC
>TRBV12-3/TRBV12-4|-|TRBJ2-7
CASSLFPYEQYF
TGTGCCAGCAGTTTATTCCCCTACGAGCAGTACTTC
>TRBV5-1|TRBD1|TRBJ2-5
CASSGGQGRETQYF
TGCGCCAGCAGCGGAGGACAGGGACGAGAGACCCAGTACTTC
>TRBV2|-|TRBJ1-2
CASSEGQAGLDYGYTF
TGTGCCAGCAGTGAAGGTCAGGCAGGACTGGACTATGGCTACACCTTC
>TRBV23-1|TRBD1|TRBJ1-1
CASSSGHPRGTEAFF
TGCGCCAGCAGCTCGGGACACCCCAGGGGGACTGAAGCTTTCTTT
>TRBV27|-|TRBJ2-7
CASSFRRYHEQYF
TGTGCCAGCAGTTTTCGCAGGTATCACGAGCAGTACTTC
>TRBV5-1|-|TRBJ2-7
CASSFLDEQYF
TGCGCCAGCAGCTTCCTAGACGAGCAGTACTTC
>TRBV3-1/TRBV3-2|-|TRBJ1-4
CASSPTVTNEKLFF
TGTGCCAGCAGCCCGACAGTAACGAATGAAAAACTGTTTTTT
>TRBV29-1|-|TRBJ2-7
CSVEGGGDEQYF
TGCAGCGTTGAAGGTGGGGGTGACGAGCAGTACTTC
>TRBV18|TRBD1|TRBJ1-5
CASSPQDRVGQPQHF
TGTGCCAGCTCACCTCAGGACAGGGTAGGTCAGCCCCAGCATTTT
>TRBV11-2|TRBD2|TRBJ2-1
CASSTPTSGGPYNEQFF
TGTGCCAGCAGCACCCCGACTAGCGGGGGGCCCTACAATGAGCAGTTCTTC
>TRBV7-9|-|TRBJ1-5
CASSLGTHGGNQPQHF
TGTGCCAGCAGCTTAGGGACTCATGGGGGCAATCAGCCCCAGCATTTT
>TRBV2|-|TRBJ1-1
CASRGAGRGEAFF
TGTGCCAGCAGGGGGGCAGGGCGAGGTGAAGCTTTCTTT
>TRBV5-1|TRBD1|TRBJ1-1
CASSRGQIKNTEAFF
TGCGCCAGCAGCAGGGGACAGATTAAGAACACTGAAGCTTTCTTT
>TRBV6-5|-|TRBJ1-6
CASSYGGGNSPLHF
TGTGCCAGCAGTTACGGGGGGGGTAATTCACCCCTCCACTTT
>TRBV4-1|TRBD1|TRBJ1-2
CASTPIGGTVYGYTF
TGCGCCAGCACCCCTATCGGGGGGACAGTCTATGGCTACACCTTC
>TRBV5-1|-|TRBJ1-3
CASSYGETSGNTIYF
TGCGCCAGCAGCTACGGGGAAACCTCTGGAAACACCATATATTTT
>TRBV12-2|-|TRBJ2-7
CASRLVSYEQYF
TGTGCAAGTCGCTTAGTATCCTACGAGCAGTACTTC